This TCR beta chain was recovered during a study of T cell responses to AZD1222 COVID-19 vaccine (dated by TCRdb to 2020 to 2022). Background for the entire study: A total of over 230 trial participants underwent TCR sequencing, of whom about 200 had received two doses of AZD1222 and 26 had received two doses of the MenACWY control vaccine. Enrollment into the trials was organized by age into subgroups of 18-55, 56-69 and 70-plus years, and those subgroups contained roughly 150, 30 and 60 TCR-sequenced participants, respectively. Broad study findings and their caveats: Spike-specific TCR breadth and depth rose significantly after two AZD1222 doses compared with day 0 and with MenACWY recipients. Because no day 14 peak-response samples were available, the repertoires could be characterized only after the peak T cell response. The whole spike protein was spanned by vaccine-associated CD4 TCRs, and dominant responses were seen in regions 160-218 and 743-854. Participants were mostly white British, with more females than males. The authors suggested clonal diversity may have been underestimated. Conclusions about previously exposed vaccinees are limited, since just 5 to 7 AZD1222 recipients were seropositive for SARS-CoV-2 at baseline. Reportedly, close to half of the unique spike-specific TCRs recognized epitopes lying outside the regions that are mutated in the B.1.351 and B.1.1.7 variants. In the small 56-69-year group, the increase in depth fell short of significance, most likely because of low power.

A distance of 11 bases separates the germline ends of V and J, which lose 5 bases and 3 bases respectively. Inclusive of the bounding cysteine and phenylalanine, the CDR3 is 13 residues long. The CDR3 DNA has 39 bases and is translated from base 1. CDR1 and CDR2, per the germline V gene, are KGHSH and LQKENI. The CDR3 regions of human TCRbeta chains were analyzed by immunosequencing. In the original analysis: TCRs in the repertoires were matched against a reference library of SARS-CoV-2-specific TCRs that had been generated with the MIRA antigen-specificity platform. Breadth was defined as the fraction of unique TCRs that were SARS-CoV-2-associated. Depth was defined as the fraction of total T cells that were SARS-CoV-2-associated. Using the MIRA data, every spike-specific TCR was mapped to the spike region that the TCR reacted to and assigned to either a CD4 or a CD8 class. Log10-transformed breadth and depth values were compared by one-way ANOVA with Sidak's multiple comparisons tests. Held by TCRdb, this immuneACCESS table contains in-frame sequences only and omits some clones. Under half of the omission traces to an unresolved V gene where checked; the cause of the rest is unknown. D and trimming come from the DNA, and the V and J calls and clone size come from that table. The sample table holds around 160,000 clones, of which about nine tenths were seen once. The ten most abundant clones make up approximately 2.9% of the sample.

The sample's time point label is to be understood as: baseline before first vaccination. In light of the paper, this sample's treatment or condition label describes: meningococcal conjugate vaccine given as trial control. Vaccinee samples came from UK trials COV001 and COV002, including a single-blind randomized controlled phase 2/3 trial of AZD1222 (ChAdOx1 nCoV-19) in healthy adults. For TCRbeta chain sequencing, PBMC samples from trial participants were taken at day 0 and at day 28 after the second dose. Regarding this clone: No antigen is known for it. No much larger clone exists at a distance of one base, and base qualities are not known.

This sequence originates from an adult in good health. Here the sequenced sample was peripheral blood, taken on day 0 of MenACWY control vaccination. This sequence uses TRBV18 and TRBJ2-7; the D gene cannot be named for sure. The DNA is TGTGCCAGCTCAGAATCAACGGGCTACGAGCAGTACTTC. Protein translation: CASSESTGYEQYF.